This TCR beta chain was profiled in a study of T-cell memory formation after mild COVID-19. TCRdb re-analysed the 5' RACE reads in MiXCR, keeping a single row per CDR3 protein. The sample includes fewer than 600,000 distinct CDR3 sequences, approximately 21% of them seen just once. V lost 2 bases, J lost 5 bases, and 13 bases lay in between. The length of the CDR3 is 15 residues. Germline values: CDR1 SGHTA, CDR2 FQGNSA. This chain links TRBV7-2 with TRBJ1-5; D possibly corresponds to TRBD1 (5 bases). The receptor comes from an adult woman who had mild COVID-19 (a few samples of this study predate the infection). Cell type and time point are not known. Material for sequencing was PBMCs or a T cell subset sorted from them (not recorded which). The CDR3 region is CASSLSGQPYQPQHF. Here the CDR3 DNA reads TGTGCCAGCAGCTTATCAGGGCAGCCTTATCAGCCCCAGCATTTT.